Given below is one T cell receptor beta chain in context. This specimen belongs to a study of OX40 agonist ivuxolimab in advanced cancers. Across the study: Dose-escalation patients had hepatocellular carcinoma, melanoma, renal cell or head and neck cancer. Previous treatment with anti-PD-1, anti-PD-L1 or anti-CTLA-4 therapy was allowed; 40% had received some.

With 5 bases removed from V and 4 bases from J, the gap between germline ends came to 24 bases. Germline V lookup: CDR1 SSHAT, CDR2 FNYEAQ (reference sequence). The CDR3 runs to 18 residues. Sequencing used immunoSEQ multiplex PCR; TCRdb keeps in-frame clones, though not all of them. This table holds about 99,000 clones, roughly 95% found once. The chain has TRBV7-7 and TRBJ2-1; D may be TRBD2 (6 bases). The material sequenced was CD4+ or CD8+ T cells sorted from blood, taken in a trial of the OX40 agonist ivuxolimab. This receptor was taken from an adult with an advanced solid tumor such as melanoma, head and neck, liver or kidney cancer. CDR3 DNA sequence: TGTGCCAGCAGCCTCAAGCCTGCGGCGGAGGGGAGGTACAATGAGCAGTTCTTC. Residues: CASSLKPAAEGRYNEQFF. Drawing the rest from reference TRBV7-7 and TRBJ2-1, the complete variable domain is GAGVSQSPRYKVTKRGQDVTLRCDPISSHATLYWYQQALGQGPEFLTYFNYEAQPDKSGLPSDRFSAERPEGSISTLTIQRTEQRDSAMYRCASSLKPAAEGRYNEQFFGPGTRLTVL.